The rows below give T cell receptor beta chains drawn from one sample of a study of blood T cell repertoires in COVID-19. The assay was immunoSEQ multiplex PCR, and TCRdb's table has in-frame clones only and misses some. The sample includes about 470,000 clones, about 90% of them seen just once. Sample: PBMCs or T cells enriched from blood (not recorded which). Every receptor here comes from a woman between 18 and 30 years old who had recovered from COVID-19. Both conserved end residues are part of each CDR3. The D gene is left open where the match is weak. A row's size may be missing; if present it is once, few, many or a size class.

v_gene	j_gene	d_gene	abundance	CDR3aa	CDR3nt
TRBV2	TRBJ2-3	TRBD1	-	CASSEDRPTDTQYF	TGTGCCAGCAGCGAGGACAGGCCCACAGATACGCAGTATTTT
TRBV2	TRBJ2-5	-	-	CASSEERQETQYF	TGTGCCAGCAGTGAAGAACGGCAAGAGACCCAGTACTTC
TRBV10-1	TRBJ1-3	-	-	CASSEWVGSGGNTIYF	TGCGCCAGCAGTGAGTGGGTAGGTTCGGGTGGAAACACCATATATTTT
TRBV28	TRBJ2-4	-	-	CASSPRLVAKNIQYF	TGTGCCAGCAGTCCGCGACTGGTAGCCAAAAACATTCAGTACTTC
TRBV7-2	TRBJ1-6	-	-	CASSPRGGPSPLHF	TGTGCCAGCAGCCCGCGCGGAGGGCCTTCACCCCTCCACTTT
TRBV21-1	TRBJ2-7	-	-	CASSMIGGLRMYEQYF	TGTGCCAGCAGCATGATAGGGGGTTTAAGGATGTACGAGCAGTACTTC
TRBV7-9	TRBJ1-5	TRBD1	-	CASSLTGDVNQPQHF	TGTGCCAGCAGTCTGACAGGGGACGTTAATCAGCCCCAGCATTTT
TRBV5-1	TRBJ2-1	-	once	CASSSHTGRDEQFF	TGCGCCAGCAGCTCGCACACAGGGAGGGATGAGCAGTTCTTC
TRBV5-1	TRBJ2-1	TRBD2	-	CASSPLAGAPNEQFF	TGCGCCAGCAGCCCCCTAGCGGGGGCACCCAATGAGCAGTTCTTC
TRBV6-5	TRBJ1-5	-	-	CASSSSISNQPQHF	TGTGCCAGCAGTTCCTCAATAAGCAATCAGCCCCAGCATTTT
TRBV5-1	TRBJ2-2	-	-	CASAPDLVNTGELFF	TGCGCCAGCGCCCCGGACTTAGTGAACACCGGGGAGCTGTTTTTT
TRBV30	TRBJ1-4	-	-	CALGQNEKLFF	TGTGCCTTAGGACAAAATGAAAAACTGTTTTTT
TRBV11-2	TRBJ2-1	-	-	CASSFIADEQFF	TGTGCCAGCAGCTTTATCGCGGATGAGCAGTTCTTC
TRBV19	TRBJ2-1	TRBD2	-	CASSIMGGGVGNEQFF	TGTGCCAGTAGTATAATGGGCGGGGGGGTTGGCAATGAGCAGTTCTTC
TRBV11-2	TRBJ2-3	TRBD2	-	CASSSGLAGGTDTQYF	TGTGCCAGCAGCTCGGGACTAGCGGGGGGCACAGATACGCAGTATTTT
TRBV24-1	TRBJ1-4	TRBD1	-	CATSSPTGVGEKLFF	TGTGCCACCAGTTCACCGACAGGGGTAGGAGAAAAACTGTTTTTT
TRBV30	TRBJ1-3	-	-	CAWSVLMDTIYF	TGTGCCTGGAGTGTACTAATGGACACCATATATTTT
TRBV20-1	TRBJ2-5	-	-	CSATFQETQYF	TGCAGTGCCACTTTTCAAGAGACCCAGTACTTC
TRBV5-1	TRBJ1-4	-	-	CASSLEGIGNEKLFF	TGCGCCAGCAGCTTGGAGGGGATTGGTAATGAAAAACTGTTTTTT
TRBV6-5	TRBJ1-2	-	-	CASRPTVNYGYTF	TGTGCCAGCAGACCGACAGTTAACTATGGCTACACCTTC
TRBV27	TRBJ1-6	-	-	CASSPAGHPIASPLHF	TGTGCCAGCAGTCCAGCGGGACACCCAATAGCTTCACCCCTCCACTTT
TRBV30	TRBJ1-5	TRBD1	-	CAWSSGQGSNQPQHF	TGTGCCTGGAGTTCTGGACAGGGTAGCAATCAGCCCCAGCATTTT
TRBV11-2	TRBJ1-1	-	-	CASSLGGRTEAFF	TGTGCCAGCAGCTTAGGGGGGCGGACTGAAGCTTTCTTT
TRBV5-1	TRBJ2-7	-	-	CASSWGTSSSEQYF	TGCGCCAGCAGCTGGGGCACGTCCTCGTCGGAGCAGTACTTC
TRBV14	TRBJ2-5	-	-	CASSQGDLKATAQYF	TGTGCCAGCAGCCAAGGAGATCTCAAAGCAACGGCCCAGTACTTC
TRBV7-2	TRBJ2-2	-	-	CASSFAGSPGELFF	TGTGCCAGCAGCTTCGCAGGGTCTCCCGGGGAGCTGTTTTTT
TRBV28	TRBJ2-7	TRBD1	-	CASSSYGQGGHEQYF	TGTGCCAGCAGTTCCTACGGACAGGGGGGACACGAGCAGTACTTC
TRBV19	TRBJ2-1	TRBD2	-	CASSTPRRGDEYNEQFF	TGTGCCAGTAGTACCCCAAGGCGGGGGGACGAATACAATGAGCAGTTCTTC
TRBV3-1/TRBV3-2	TRBJ1-1	-	few	CASSRYLQGEAAFF	TGTGCCAGCAGCCGTTACCTACAGGGTGAAGCGGCTTTCTTT
TRBV19	TRBJ1-2	-	-	CASSMGGQGAELYGYTF	TGTGCCAGTAGTATGGGAGGGCAAGGGGCGGAACTTTATGGCTACACCTTC
TRBV27	TRBJ1-2	-	-	CASSRGGLPYGYTF	TGTGCCAGCAGCCGTGGGGGACTGCCCTATGGCTACACCTTC
TRBV11-2	TRBJ2-3	-	-	CASSFSDRTTDTQYF	TGTGCCAGCAGCTTTTCGGACAGAACAACAGATACGCAGTATTTT
TRBV19	TRBJ2-2	TRBD1	once	CASSPGQGAGELFF	TGTGCCAGTAGTCCGGGACAGGGGGCCGGGGAGCTGTTTTTT
TRBV15	TRBJ1-2	-	-	CATSREPPWLGGMGGYTF	TGTGCCACCAGCAGAGAGCCCCCCTGGCTCGGGGGAATGGGGGGCTACACCTTC
TRBV12-3/TRBV12-4	TRBJ1-1	-	-	CASTRRANTEAFF	TGTGCCAGCACTCGGAGGGCGAACACTGAAGCTTTCTTT
TRBV3-1/TRBV3-2	TRBJ1-1	-	-	CASSQDAGRRNTEAFF	TGTGCCAGCAGTCAAGATGCCGGGAGGCGAAACACTGAAGCTTTCTTT
TRBV7-2	TRBJ2-4	TRBD2	-	CASSPGLAGGPTPKNIQYF	TGTGCCAGCAGCCCCGGACTAGCGGGGGGGCCTACTCCCAAAAACATTCAGTACTTC
TRBV28	TRBJ1-1	-	-	CASGPWATEAFF	TGTGCCAGCGGTCCTTGGGCCACTGAAGCTTTCTTT
TRBV7-9	TRBJ2-3	TRBD2	-	CASSPPSSGGTTSTDTQYF	TGTGCCAGCAGCCCTCCTTCTAGCGGGGGGACCACTAGCACAGATACGCAGTATTTT
TRBV19	TRBJ2-5	TRBD1	-	CASSIGPGTGQETQYF	TGTGCCAGTAGTATAGGTCCCGGGACAGGACAAGAGACCCAGTACTTC
TRBV3-1/TRBV3-2	TRBJ2-1	-	-	CASSFRNLGYNEQFF	TGTGCCAGCAGCTTTCGCAATCTAGGCTACAATGAGCAGTTCTTC
TRBV4-1	TRBJ1-2	-	-	CASSQGGGYTF	TGCGCCAGCAGCCAGGGGGGTGGCTACACCTTC
TRBV3-1/TRBV3-2	TRBJ2-2	-	-	CASSPHGGTGELFF	TGTGCCAGCAGCCCCCACGGGGGCACCGGGGAGCTGTTTTTT
TRBV7-9	TRBJ2-1	-	-	CASSLPGEQFF	TGTGCCAGCAGCTTGCCGGGAGAGCAGTTCTTC
TRBV7-9	TRBJ1-1	TRBD1	-	CASSFQGARTEAFF	TGTGCCAGCAGCTTTCAGGGGGCACGTACTGAAGCTTTCTTT
TRBV7-8	TRBJ2-1	TRBD2	once	CASSLLGGVDNEQFF	TGTGCCAGCAGCTTACTCGGGGGGGTGGACAATGAGCAGTTCTTC
TRBV3-1/TRBV3-2	TRBJ1-1	-	-	CASSQGRGGRGTEAFF	TGTGCCAGCAGCCAAGGAAGAGGAGGGCGGGGCACTGAAGCTTTCTTT
TRBV27	TRBJ1-2	TRBD1	-	CASSPWTGLYGYTF	TGTGCCAGCAGTCCCTGGACAGGGCTCTATGGCTACACCTTC
TRBV7-2	TRBJ1-2	-	-	CASSLGVITGPNYGYTF	TGTGCCAGCAGCTTAGGCGTGATAACAGGTCCCAACTATGGCTACACCTTC
TRBV4-1	TRBJ2-2	TRBD1	-	CASSHGDRGTGELFF	TGCGCCAGCAGCCATGGGGACAGGGGGACCGGGGAGCTGTTTTTT
TRBV7-2	TRBJ1-1	TRBD1	-	CASSPRTGVNTEAFF	TGTGCCAGCAGCCCGCGGACAGGGGTGAACACTGAAGCTTTCTTT
TRBV19	TRBJ1-1	TRBD1	-	CASSLIRGQGNTEAFF	TGTGCCAGTTCTCTCATCAGGGGACAGGGGAACACTGAAGCTTTCTTT
TRBV2	TRBJ1-4	-	-	CASRDLGEKLFF	TGTGCCAGCAGAGATCTTGGCGAAAAACTGTTTTTT
TRBV6-6	TRBJ2-5	-	-	CASRSGSQETQYF	TGTGCCAGTAGGTCGGGGAGCCAAGAGACCCAGTACTTC
TRBV3-1/TRBV3-2	TRBJ1-2	-	-	CASSQVQDSNYGYTF	TGTGCCAGCAGCCAAGTGCAGGACAGTAACTATGGCTACACCTTC
TRBV19	TRBJ2-2	-	few	CASSKGTGELFF	TGTGCCAGTAGTAAGGGGACCGGGGAGCTGTTTTTT